Listed below are T cell receptor beta chains from one sample, sequenced in a study of blood T cell repertoires in COVID-19. Libraries were prepared by immunoSEQ multiplex PCR; TCRdb keeps only in-frame clonotypes and omits some of them. The data show roughly 280,000 clones, 75% to 90% seen once. Source material: peripheral blood. Receptors were obtained from a man in his fifties or sixties with acute or convalescent COVID-19. Each CDR3 is given without its conserved first and last residue. The D gene is left open where the match is weak.

TRBV4-1 | . | ASSQGFGGVNQPQH
TRBV5-1 | . | ASSLATGYGGGTEAF
TRBV6-1 | . | ASSESTLTEAF
TRBV5-5 | TRBD1 | ASSSRQGSIQYGYT
TRBV19 | . | ATKRGGGASEGTEAF
TRBV19 | TRBD1 | ASNSGTGSNSPLH
TRBV6-6 | TRBD2 | ASSSRLADDLNTQY
TRBV5-5 | . | ASSSYYTPNTGELF
TRBV11-1 | . | ASSWQEDTEAF
TRBV12-3/TRBV12-4 | . | ASIGTRGYGYT
TRBV5-6 | . | ASSFDFYGYT
TRBV2 | . | ASSYRDTSTDTQY
TRBV13 | TRBD1 | ASSSFLPTGRETQY
TRBV12-3/TRBV12-4 | . | ATTREIGTEAF
TRBV3-1/TRBV3-2 | . | ASSQSGHNYGYT
TRBV9 | TRBD1 | ASSDGTVNEKLF
TRBV3-1/TRBV3-2 | TRBD1 | ASSIRGPSTDTQY
TRBV2 | . | ASNFYRDETQY
TRBV6-1 | . | ASSEMVGSPGGYT
TRBV5-4 | TRBD2 | ASSSASGYNEQF
TRBV21-1 | . | ASSAPGQLLGETQY
TRBV12-3/TRBV12-4 | . | ASSSSYEQY
TRBV5-1 | TRBD1 | ASSPGDRGINQPQH
TRBV18 | . | ASSPVTSGQEQY
TRBV6-1 | TRBD2 | ASSEAMTSGGLSNNEQF
TRBV9 | . | ASSVVRSRNTIY
TRBV15 | . | ATSRAPMSTSMNTEAF
TRBV29-1 | TRBD2 | SVEALELAGYEQY
TRBV7-9 | . | ASSPRGGQGPEAF
TRBV29-1 | TRBD2 | STRTSGSSYEQY
TRBV5-4 | TRBD2 | ASSPGTSGGTYEQY
TRBV11-2 | TRBD1 | ASSPWTGVNTEAF
TRBV5-1 | . | ASSLPDSYGYT
TRBV19 | . | ASSMGGLYSNQPQH
TRBV10-3 | . | AISAQSQETQY
TRBV10-2 | . | ASSNRDGYT